Detailed here is one T cell receptor (beta chain). What it recognizes is unknown. The entry originates in a study of blood T cells in healthy people across ages. Study-wide points: Bulk PBMC profiling left naive and antigen-experienced comparisons inconclusive. Among T cells, TCR beta diversity per million cells dropped roughly linearly as age rose.

In terms of origin and age, donors were healthy Caucasian individuals from Russia aged about 6 to 90. This CDR3 has 12 amino acids. With 0 bases clipped from V and 15 bases from J, the junction kept 8 bases outside the gene matches. The germline V gene encodes CDR1 DFQATT and CDR2 SNEGSKA (reference sequence). Using a J-beta primer mix together with a sample-barcoded 5' primer, a second PCR was run for about 7 to 12 cycles. MiXCR was run by TCRdb on the 5' RACE reads, yielding one entry per CDR3 protein. Of under 2,000,000 distinct CDR3 sequences listed, around 50% are singletons. The source is a woman in her 40s in good health. The rearrangement joins TRBV20-1 to TRBJ2-1, with 7 bases aligning to TRBD1. Material: blood. CDR3 protein: CSARDLTGSLFF. The CDR3 nucleotides are TGCAGTGCTAGAGATTTGACAGGGTCATTGTTCTTC.